The present T cell receptor (beta chain) was sequenced within a study of blood T cell repertoires in COVID-19. Study at large: Nucleic acid was either cDNA or gDNA, and it came from T cells, B-cell-depleted T cells, or PBMCs.

The germline gives CDR1 SQVTM, CDR2 ANQGSEA. This CDR3 comprises 13 residues. Trimming took 7 bases from V and 8 from J; bases not matched to a gene: 12. All enrollees were about 18 to 100 years old and from 20 to 25 US areas. Two consecutive negative NP/OP PCR tests, clearance, or resolved symptoms defined Cohort 3 recovery. Generated by immunoSEQ multiplex PCR, the TCRdb table keeps only in-frame clones and is missing some. The table shows more than 300,000 clones, with 88% occurring only once. The sequence was collected from a woman aged 18-29 years who had recovered from COVID-19. Material for sequencing was PBMCs or T cells enriched from blood (not recorded which). This sequence joins TRBV29-1 and TRBJ1-2, with 8 bases matching TRBD1. The CDR3 nucleotides are TGCAGCGCGTTCCCGGACAGGGAAAGGGGCTACACCTTC. It yields the protein CSAFPDRERGYTF.